This T cell receptor beta chain stems from a study of early T cells in non-severe SARS-CoV-2 infection (dated by TCRdb to the early 2020s). At the level of the whole study: TCR sequencing used bulk RNA from unsorted whole blood, so alpha and beta chains could not be paired. Overall results and qualifications from the work: VDJdb matching was skewed toward anti-spike CD8 responses and likely underestimated virus-specific expansions by missing private and CD4 specificities.

A case-control design nested within a healthcare worker cohort in London, UK, was used, with weekly nasopharyngeal swab PCR tests and blood sampling performed. Healthcare workers were recruited between 23 and 31 March 2020, during the week of the UK lockdown, and were followed weekly for up to roughly 15 weeks. Libraries were built with 5' RACE. These reads were obtained on a NextSeq 500. The TCR library protocol attached unique molecular identifiers to individual cDNA molecules to correct for sequencing error and PCR bias. TCR alpha and beta chains were both sequenced, and the abundances of alpha and beta sequences in each sample were closely correlated with each other. The original methods were these. V gene, J gene and CDR3 annotation of TCR sequences was performed with Decombinator V4. Expanded TCRs were defined as changing significantly between any two time points under a Poisson model with p below 0.0001. Abundances of TCRs were expressed as counts per million after normalisation to the total number of TCRs sequenced in each sample. TRAV1-2 paired with TRAJ12, TRAJ20 or TRAJ33 defined MAIT TCRs, while TRAV10 paired with TRAJ18 defined iNKT TCRs. VDJdb, accessed 1 November 2021, was searched for CMV, EBV and SARS-CoV-2 annotated TCRs, excluding TCRs annotated for multiple antigens. Starting from the raw public reads, TCRdb applied fastp trimming at Q25, assembled clones with MiXCR and retained in-frame beta chains. Every CDR3 protein is listed once, alongside the most common genes and DNA of its rows. TCRdb, rather than the study authors, made the V and J calls. Here the sample has about 80,000 distinct CDR3 sequences; 5% occur a single time. Jointly, the top ten make up 6.5% to 8% of the sample.

CDR1 MNHNS and CDR2 SASEGT are derived from the germline V gene. Between the V and J ends, shortened by 0 bases and 4 bases respectively, the junction contains 19 bases. The CDR3 runs 17 residues from the cysteine to the phenylalanine. Kept here is only the CDR3 DNA, which spans 51 bases and is read in frame from base 1. A word on this clonotype: No cognate antigen has been identified for it. Base qualities are not recorded, but no much larger clone differs from it by a single base.

Sequencing used whole blood, obtained at baseline. The chain is encoded by TRBV6-1 joined to TRBJ2-7; the D region possibly corresponds to TRBD2 (6 bases align). The sequence derives from an adult who was a healthcare worker with PCR-confirmed SARS-CoV-2 infection or an uninfected control (not recorded which). At the DNA level, the sequence is TGTGCCAGCAGTGAAGCCTTTTCCGGGACGGAGGGGTACGAGCAGTACTTC. Protein translation: CASSEAFSGTEGYEQYF.